These 12 T cell receptor beta chains originate from one sample sequenced in a study of blood T cell repertoires in COVID-19. The data were produced by immunoSEQ multiplex PCR, yet TCRdb's version contains in-frame clones alone and is incomplete. This table holds 220,000 or so clones, approximately 82% found once. Specimen: peripheral blood. The receptor set was obtained from a woman older than 75 with acute or convalescent COVID-19.

This chain connects TRBV6-2 or TRBV6-3 to TRBJ2-1; 8 nucleotides line up with TRBD1. CDR1 and CDR2 (germline): MNHEY, SVGEGT. The CDR3 totals 14 residues. V was clipped by 4 bases and J by 3 bases; unmatched bases: 2. Written as DNA, the CDR3 is TGTGCCAGCAGTTCCACAGGGGGCTACAATGAGCAGTTCTTC. Encoded protein: CASSSTGGYNEQFF.

In its sample, this clone was seen a few times. The gene calls are TRBV5-6 and TRBJ1-2; tentative D call: TRBD1 (6 bases). The CDR3 contains 14 residues. The V gene's germline CDR1 is SGHDT and CDR2 YYEEEE. V lost 6 bases and J lost 3, with 15 bases in between. The CDR3 nucleotides read TGTGCCAGCACCTCAGAGGGGGTCTACTATGGCTACACCTTC. Translating gives CASTSEGVYYGYTF.

The gene calls are TRBV29-1 and TRBJ2-1; TRBD2 matches at 8 bases. The ends lost 4 bases at V and 7 bases at J; junction bases unmatched: 12. This CDR3 contains 15 residues. Germline CDR1 SQVTM, CDR2 ANQGSEA. CDR3 sequence reads: CSVGDPGLGLNEQFF. Here the CDR3 DNA reads TGCAGCGTTGGGGATCCGGGACTAGGGCTTAATGAGCAGTTCTTC.

The chain has TRBV5-1 and TRBJ2-5; 9 positions agree with TRBD1. After removal of 1 base from V and 3 bases from J, the junction contained 4 bases not matched to a gene. Germline assignment: CDR1 SGHRS and CDR2 YFSETQ. CDR3 length: 15 amino acids. For the CDR3, the DNA is TGCGCCAGCAGCTTGACCGGGACAGGGAAAGAGACCCAGTACTTC. Protein product: CASSLTGTGKETQYF.

The chain is built from TRBV4-2 and TRBJ1-1; D unresolved. CDR3 length equals 13 residues. Germline V lookup: CDR1 LGHNA, CDR2 YNFKEQ. V was shortened by 0 bases and J by 6 bases, with 8 bases between the two germline ends. CDR3 loop: CASSQEENSEAFF. As DNA, the CDR3 is TGTGCCAGCAGCCAAGAAGAAAACTCTGAAGCTTTCTTT.

The J gene is TRBJ2-6, the V gene TRBV19; the D is unclear. This CDR3 has 13 amino acids. Between the trimmed V and J ends, which lost 7 bases and 2 bases, there was a span of 6 bases. CDR1 and CDR2 from the germline V gene are LNHDA and SQIVND (reference sequence). The CDR3 DNA reads as TGTGCCAGTACGGTGACTGGGGCCAACGTCCTGACTTTC. The encoded protein is CASTVTGANVLTF.

V usage is TRBV28 and J usage is TRBJ2-1; D perhaps matches TRBD2 (5 bases). CDR1 is MDHEN, CDR2 SYDVKM, per germline. V gave up 2 bases and J gave up 4 bases, with 9 bases separating them. This CDR3 is built from 14 residues. The CDR3 nucleotides read TGTGCCAGCAGTTTAGCTAGCAGATACAATGAGCAGTTCTTC. It yields the protein CASSLASRYNEQFF.

The genes are TRBV28 and TRBJ1-2, with D perhaps TRBD1 (6 bases). The germline V gene has CDR1 MDHEN and CDR2 SYDVKM. This CDR3 has 13 residues. With 9 bases removed from V and 5 bases from J, the gap between germline ends came to 16 bases. The DNA for the CDR3 is TGTGCCAGTACTCTCGGGACACCTTATGGCTACACCTTC. As protein: CASTLGTPYGYTF.

The chain recombines TRBV3-1 (or the pseudogene TRBV3-2) with TRBJ1-1; D might be TRBD1 (5 bases). Looked up from germline, CDR1 is LGHDT and CDR2 is YNNKEL (reference sequence). Trimming cost V 4 bases and J 8 bases, with 11 bases left between them. This CDR3 has 12 residues. The CDR3 loop reads CASSPQGLEAFF. The CDR3 nucleotides are TGTGCCAGCAGCCCCCAGGGTTTGGAAGCTTTCTTT.

J is TRBJ2-7 and V is TRBV6-5; 12 bases are shared with TRBD2. CDR1 is MNHEY and CDR2 is SVGAGI in the germline V gene. CDR3 length: 15 residues. V lost 6 bases, J lost 1 base, and 4 bases stayed unmatched. CDR3 DNA: TGTGCCAGCAGCCAAACTAGCGGGGGGTCCTACGAGCAGTACTTC. It codes for CASSQTSGGSYEQYF.

The genes are TRBV7-2 and TRBJ1-3; no reliable D call. The V gene lost 0 bases and the J gene lost 2 bases, with 14 bases spanning the gap. CDR1 is SGHTA, CDR2 FQGNSA, per germline. This CDR3 has 17 residues. CDR3 nucleotides: TGTGCCAGCAGCTTAGCATGGGCGGGGAGGGCTGGAAACACCATATATTTT. It codes for CASSLAWAGRAGNTIYF.

The rearrangement joins TRBV28 to TRBJ2-3, with 10 bases identical to TRBD1. The ends lost 6 bases at V and 6 bases at J; junction bases unmatched: 15. The germline V gene encodes CDR1 MDHEN and CDR2 SYDVKM. CDR3 size: 17 residues. The CDR3: CASSLSAGQGTGDTQYF. As DNA, the CDR3 is TGTGCCAGCAGCCTATCTGCGGGACAGGGGACCGGGGATACGCAGTATTTT.